These 18 T cell receptor beta chains were sequenced from one sample in a study of CD8 T cells in ankylosing spondylitis. TCRdb reprocessed the 5' RACE reads via MiXCR and lists one record per CDR3 protein. Here the sample spans 85,000 to 100,000 distinct CDR3 sequences, 8.8% being singletons. Specimen: blood, either unsorted or a sorted T cell fraction (not recorded which). Receptors were obtained from a male donor with ankylosing spondylitis or in good health (not recorded which).

A few counts support this clonotype. The genes are TRBV28 and TRBJ1-1; D is undetermined. The CDR3 is 12 residues long. The germline V and J ends were trimmed by 5 bases and 11 bases, with 15 bases remaining between them. The V gene's germline CDR1 is MDHEN and CDR2 SYDVKM. Here the CDR3 reads CASSPGGVQAFF. The CDR3 coding sequence is TGTGCCAGCAGTCCAGGAGGTGTGCAGGCTTTCTTT.

This clonotype has a count of ten or more. The V call is TRBV7-3, the J call TRBJ1-4, with D unclear. The CDR3 sequence is 15 residues long. Trimming removed 1 base from V and 8 bases from J, with 14 bases in between. Germline V gives CDR1 SGHTA, CDR2 FQGTGA. The CDR3 here is CASSLNAGAEEKLFF. In DNA, the CDR3 is TGTGCCAGCAGCTTAAACGCGGGAGCGGAGGAAAAACTGTTTTTT.

This clonotype was detected ten times or more. The chain is built from TRBV20-1 and TRBJ1-6; TRBD1 is a possible D gene (6 bases). The CDR3 runs to 14 residues. Looked up from germline, CDR1 is DFQATT and CDR2 is SNEGSKA (reference sequence). The V end lost 7 bases, the J end lost 10 bases, and 20 bases lay between the germline ends. CDR3 DNA: TGCAGTGTCCCCCGCGGGGGCGAAGGATCACCCCTCCACTTT. Translation gives CSVPRGGEGSPLHF.

V usage is TRBV28 and J usage is TRBJ2-1; 8 nucleotides match TRBD2. Germline V gene sequence: CDR1 MDHEN, CDR2 SYDVKM. The CDR3 has 13 residues. V trimming: 7 bases; J trimming: 7 bases; junction bases outside the gene matches: 6. CDR3 loop: CASTGGPRNEQFF. The CDR3 DNA follows: TGTGCCAGCACGGGGGGGCCGAGAAATGAGCAGTTCTTC. Together with reference TRBV28 and TRBJ2-1, the CDR3 gives the full variable domain: DVKVTQSSRYLVKRTGEKVFLECVQDMDHENMFWYRQDPGLGLRLIYFSYDVKMKEKGDIPEGYSVSREKKERFSLILESASTNQTSMYLCASTGGPRNEQFFGPGTRLTVL.

At least ten counts were recorded for this clonotype. The chain has TRBV5-1 and TRBJ2-1; D possibly corresponds to TRBD1 (6 bases). Germline CDR1 and CDR2: SGHRS and YFSETQ. The CDR3 consists of 17 residues. V was clipped by 0 bases and J by 5 bases, with 18 bases between them. CDR3 protein: CASSLEPSRGSNNEQFF. CDR3 bases: TGCGCCAGCAGCTTGGAGCCCAGCAGGGGCTCGAACAATGAGCAGTTCTTC.

This rearrangement joins TRBV6-4 to TRBJ2-1, with 8 bases aligning to TRBD2. This CDR3 is 13 amino acids long. Germline trimming cut 8 bases from V and 12 bases from J; bases unmatched to any gene: 12. CDR1 and CDR2 from the germline V gene are MRHNA and SNTAGT. CDR3 sequence: CASSTILAGPQFF. The CDR3 DNA sequence: TGTGCCAGCTCTACTATCTTAGCGGGGCCGCAGTTCTTC.

This clonotype was picked up many times. The V call is TRBV7-2, the J call TRBJ1-1; D unclear. V gave up 2 bases and J gave up 11 bases, with 18 bases separating them. In germline, CDR1 is SGHTA, CDR2 FQGNSA. The CDR3 has 14 amino acids. For the CDR3, the DNA is TGTGCCAGCAGCTTACAGGCGGCGGCCGAACAGGCTTTCTTT. Residues: CASSLQAAAEQAFF.

The chain employs TRBV2 and TRBJ2-1, with D unresolved. CDR1 is SNHLY, CDR2 FYNNEI, per germline. The length of the CDR3 is 13 residues. V lost 8 bases to trimming and J lost 8 bases, with 16 bases between them. CDR3 protein: CASDGVPKDEQFF. CDR3 sequence (DNA): TGTGCCAGCGATGGGGTTCCGAAGGATGAGCAGTTCTTC.

This clonotype came up a few times. This sequence joins TRBV2 and TRBJ2-4; TRBD2 matches at 8 bases. The V segment lost 3 bases and the J segment 6 bases; nucleotides outside the gene matches: 4. CDR3 length: 14 amino acids. The germline CDR1 and CDR2 sequences are SNHLY and FYNNEI. CDR3 DNA: TGTGCCAGCAGTGACGTCGGGGGGGCAAACATTCAGTACTTC. Amino acids: CASSDVGGANIQYF.

In this sample, this clonotype turned up many times. The J gene is TRBJ2-4, the V gene TRBV3-1, with 8 positions matching TRBD1. V trimming: 4 bases; J trimming: 7 bases; junction bases outside the gene matches: 12. Germline CDR1 LGHDT, CDR2 YNNKEL (reference sequence). The CDR3 length is 16 residues. CDR3 sequence (DNA): TGTGCCAGCAGCCGAGGACAGGGTGGGGCTTGGAACATTCAGTACTTC. Protein: CASSRGQGGAWNIQYF.

The chain uses TRBV29-1 and TRBJ2-1; 10 positions agree with TRBD1. CDR3 length equals 14 residues. J gave up 5 bases and V 4 bases, and 5 bases lay outside the gene matches. CDR1 SQVTM and CDR2 ANQGSEA come from the germline V gene. The CDR3 nucleotides are TGCAGCGTTGCGGTGACAGGGGGCGACAATGAGCAGTTCTTC. Its translation: CSVAVTGGDNEQFF.

This clonotype has a single count. A junction end diverges from the germline sequence, so it may reflect a read error. The rearrangement links TRBV28 to TRBJ2-1, with D tentatively TRBD1 (5 bases). The CDR3 runs to 14 residues. CDR1 is MDHEN, CDR2 SYDVKM, per germline. The CDR3 reads CASRQGLAYSEQFF. Written as DNA, the CDR3 is TGTGCCAGCAGGCAGGGTTTGGCCTACAGTGAGCAGTTCTTC.

V is TRBV6-5 and J is TRBJ2-2, with no clear D. This CDR3 spans 16 amino acids. Germline V CDR1 and CDR2: MNHEY, SVGAGI. Trimming took 4 bases from V and 3 from J, leaving 15 bases between them. The CDR3 nucleotides are TGTGCCAGCAGTTTCGGAGCAGGAATTGACACCGGGGAGCTGTTTTTT. Its protein product is CASSFGAGIDTGELFF.

This clonotype was seen a few times. A much larger clone sits a single nucleotide away, making a read error possible. The rearrangement joins TRBV5-1 to TRBJ2-1; a possible D gene is TRBD1 (6 bases). Germline values: CDR1 SGHRS, CDR2 YFSETQ. The CDR3 is 16 residues long. The CDR3, as DNA: TGCGTCAGCAGCCCCGATACAGGGAGACTGGGCAATGAGCAGTTCTTC. It is translated as CVSSPDTGRLGNEQFF.

This chain connects TRBV15 to TRBJ2-7; 11 bases line up with TRBD2. CDR3 length: 18 amino acids. Losses at the gene ends were 3 bases for V and 3 bases for J; bases not matched to a gene: 13. Germline CDR1 LNHNV, CDR2 YYDKDF (reference sequence). In DNA form, the CDR3 reads TGTGCCACCAGCAGCGGGGGGGGAGGGACTAGCGGCTTCTACGAGCAGTACTTC. Protein product: CATSSGGGGTSGFYEQYF.

This clonotype was found many times. The chain has TRBV9 and TRBJ2-1; TRBD2 matches at 10 bases. Germline CDR1 SGDLS, CDR2 YYNGEE. CDR3 length equals 16 residues. J lost 2 bases, V lost 2 bases, and 4 bases had no gene match. DNA for the CDR3: TGTGCCAGCAGCGTGGGGCTAGCGGGGGCCTACAATGAGCAGTTCTTC. This codes for CASSVGLAGAYNEQFF.

This clonotype was recorded many times. The V call is TRBV12-3 or TRBV12-4, the J call TRBJ2-5; unclear D gene. V was cut by 5 bases and J by 6 bases, with 16 bases left in between. This CDR3 region has 14 residues. The CDR3: CASSLPRRRKTQYF. The CDR3 coding sequence is TGTGCCAGCAGTCTCCCTCGTCGGAGAAAGACCCAGTACTTC.

This clonotype turned up a few times. The chain employs TRBV27 and TRBJ2-3, with TRBD1 matching over 8 bases. The CDR3 has 15 residues. Germline V CDR1 and CDR2: MNHEY, SMNVEV (reference sequence). J lost 5 bases, V lost 7 bases, and 11 bases had no gene match. The CDR3 protein is CASTTFQGAGDTQYF. CDR3 DNA: TGTGCCAGCACCACCTTCCAGGGGGCGGGAGATACGCAGTATTTT.